This T cell receptor beta chain is from a study of CD8 T cells in Susac syndrome. RNA in amounts of about 0.5 to 1 ug was reverse transcribed with random hexamers. TCRdb independently ran MiXCR on the immunoSEQ multiplex PCR reads; one entry per CDR3 protein. The sample shows roughly 170,000 distinct CDR3 sequences, approximately 93% of them seen only once. Germline CDR1 and CDR2: SGDLS and YYNGEE. Trimming stripped 0 bases from V and 1 base from J, with 10 bases between. The CDR3 length is 16 residues. The rearrangement links TRBV9 to TRBJ2-2; no clear D. The TCR sequence derives from a human donor with multiple sclerosis. The source material was CD4+ T cells from PBMCs. CDR3 nucleotides: TGTGCCAGCAGCGTAGCAAGTTACCAGAACACCGGGGAGCTGTTTTTT. Translating gives CASSVASYQNTGELFF.